The next 7 T cell receptor beta chains were all read from a single sample in a study of T cells in localized non-small cell lung cancer. Assay: immunoSEQ multiplex PCR; the TCRdb copy retains only in-frame clones and omits some. The data contain about 48,000 clones, around three quarters of them seen just once; the ten biggest clones take up roughly a sixth. The sample was peripheral blood, taken before any cancer treatment. The receptors derive from a man aged 40 to 75 with stage I squamous cell lung carcinoma.

Points on this clone: The junction shows a germline mismatch at one end, possibly a read error. This rearrangement joins TRBV4-3 to TRBJ2-7, with 7 bases matching TRBD1. Germline V lookup: CDR1 LGHNA, CDR2 YSLEER. CDR3 length: 14 residues. This CDR3 is CASSQETGQRTLYF. DNA of the CDR3: TGCGCCAGCAGCCAAGAAACGGGACAGCGAACTCTGTATTTC.

The chain links TRBV11-2 to TRBJ1-1; maybe TRBD1 (6 bases). V lost 5 bases, J lost 1 base, and 11 bases lay in between. Germline CDR1 reads SGHAT; CDR2 reads FQNNGV. CDR3 length equals 14 residues. The CDR3 is CASSTQGENTEAFF. CDR3 sequence (DNA): TGTGCCAGCAGCACACAGGGCGAGAACACTGAAGCTTTCTTT.

In regard to this clone: The same CDR3 is also encoded by other DNA sequences in this sample. The rearrangement links TRBV7-9 to TRBJ2-7, with TRBD2 identical over 8 bases. The length of the CDR3 is 16 residues. In germline, CDR1 is SEHNR, CDR2 FQNEAQ (reference sequence). V dropped 5 bases and J dropped 1; count of bases not matched to a gene: 10. In nucleotides, the CDR3 is TGTGCCAGCAGCCGTTATAGCGGGGCGAGGTCCTACGAGCAGTACTTC. It specifies CASSRYSGARSYEQYF.

The chain combines TRBV6-4 with TRBJ1-6; D is possibly TRBD1 (5 bases). The V gene lost 6 bases and the J gene lost 1 base, with 7 bases spanning the gap. The CDR3 sequence is 14 residues long. The germline V gene has CDR1 MRHNA and CDR2 SNTAGT. This CDR3 reads CASRGGSYNSPLHF. CDR3 bases: TGTGCCAGCAGGGGGGGGTCCTATAATTCACCCCTCCACTTT.

In nucleotides, the CDR3 is TGTGCCATCAACCGACAGGGAGGCACCGGGGAGCTGTTTTTT. This codes for CAINRQGGTGELFF. The chain combines TRBV10-3 with TRBJ2-2; D is perhaps TRBD1 (7 bases). Germline V gene sequence: CDR1 ENHRY, CDR2 SYGVKD. Trimming left V 7 bases short and J 4 bases short, with 13 bases between. This CDR3 region has 14 residues.

The CDR3 coding sequence is TGTGCCAGCAGTTCCTACCTAGACACCGGGGAGCTGTTTTTT. Translating gives CASSSYLDTGELFF. The chain has TRBV6-5 and TRBJ2-2; no definite D call. V lost 4 bases, J lost 3 bases, and 9 bases lay in between. The length of the CDR3 is 14 residues. Germline CDR1 reads MNHEY; CDR2 reads SVGAGI.

The rearrangement joins TRBV11-3 to TRBJ2-1; TRBD2 matches at 8 bases. Germline loops: CDR1 SGHNT, CDR2 YENEEA. This CDR3 is 12 amino acids long. V shed 5 bases and J 7 bases; nucleotides not matched to a gene: 1. The CDR3 here is CASSRLANEQFF. CDR3 coding DNA: TGTGCCAGCAGCAGACTAGCGAATGAGCAGTTCTTC.